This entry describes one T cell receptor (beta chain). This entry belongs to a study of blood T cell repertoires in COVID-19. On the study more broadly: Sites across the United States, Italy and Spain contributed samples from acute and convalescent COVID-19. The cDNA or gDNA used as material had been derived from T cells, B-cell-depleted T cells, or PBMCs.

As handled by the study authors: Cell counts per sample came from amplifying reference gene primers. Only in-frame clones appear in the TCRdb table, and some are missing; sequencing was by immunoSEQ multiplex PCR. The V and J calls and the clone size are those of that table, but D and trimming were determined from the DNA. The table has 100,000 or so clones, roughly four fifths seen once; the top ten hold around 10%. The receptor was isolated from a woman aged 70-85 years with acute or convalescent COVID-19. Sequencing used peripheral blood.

The CDR3 DNA reads TGTGCCAGTAGTCCACAGGGAGAAGACTACGAGCAGTACTTC. Protein: CASSPQGEDYEQYF. The V gene is TRBV19, the J gene TRBJ2-7; D may be TRBD1 (6 bases). Trimming left V 5 bases short and J 3 bases short, with 14 bases between. The CDR3 runs to 14 residues. The germline V gene encodes CDR1 LNHDA and CDR2 SQIVND (reference sequence).